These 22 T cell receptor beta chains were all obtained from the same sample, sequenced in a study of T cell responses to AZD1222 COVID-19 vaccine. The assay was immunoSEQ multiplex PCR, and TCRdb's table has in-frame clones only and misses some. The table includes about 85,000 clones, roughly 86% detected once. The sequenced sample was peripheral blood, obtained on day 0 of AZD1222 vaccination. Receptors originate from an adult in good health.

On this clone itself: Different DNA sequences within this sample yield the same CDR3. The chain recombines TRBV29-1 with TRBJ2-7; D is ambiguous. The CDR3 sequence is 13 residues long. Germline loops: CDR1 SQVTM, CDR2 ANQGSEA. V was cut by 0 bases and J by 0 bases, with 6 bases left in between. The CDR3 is CSVEDSNSYEQYF. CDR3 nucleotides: TGCAGCGTTGAAGATTCCAACTCCTACGAGCAGTACTTC.

DNA for the CDR3: TGTGCCAGCAGTAATATCAGGCAAATGGGCATCTGGCAGTACTTC. It translates to CASSNIRQMGIWQYF. The chain recombines TRBV7-8 with TRBJ2-7; no definite D call. Trimming took off 6 bases at V and 9 bases at J, with 24 bases between the two ends. There are 15 residues in the CDR3. Germline CDR1 reads SGHVS; CDR2 reads FQNEAQ.

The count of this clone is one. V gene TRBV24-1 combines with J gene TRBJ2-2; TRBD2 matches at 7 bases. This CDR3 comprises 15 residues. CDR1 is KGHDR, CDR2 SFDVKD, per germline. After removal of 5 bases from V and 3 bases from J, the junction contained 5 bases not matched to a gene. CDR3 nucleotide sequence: TGTGCCACCAGTGGCTTTCGGGGGGACACCGGGGAGCTGTTTTTT. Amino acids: CATSGFRGDTGELFF.

CDR3 amino acids: CASSTSETSNYGYTF. CDR3 nucleotides: TGTGCCAGCAGCACCTCTGAGACCTCTAACTATGGCTACACCTTC. The rearrangement links TRBV11-2 to TRBJ1-2; no reliable D call. Germline CDR1 is SGHAT and CDR2 is FQNNGV. The V end lost 5 bases, the J end lost 0 bases, and 13 bases lay between the germline ends. The CDR3 sequence is 15 residues long.

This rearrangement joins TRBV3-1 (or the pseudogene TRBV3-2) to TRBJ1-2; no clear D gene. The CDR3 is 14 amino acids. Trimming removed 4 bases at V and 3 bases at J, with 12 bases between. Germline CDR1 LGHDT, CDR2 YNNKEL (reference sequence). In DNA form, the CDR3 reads TGTGCCAGCAGCCCGCGGTTTGGTCACTATGGCTACACCTTC. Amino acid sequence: CASSPRFGHYGYTF.

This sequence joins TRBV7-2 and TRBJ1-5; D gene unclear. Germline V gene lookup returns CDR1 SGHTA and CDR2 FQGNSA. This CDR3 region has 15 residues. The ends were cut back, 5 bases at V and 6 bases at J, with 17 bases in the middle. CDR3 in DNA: TGTGCCAGCAGCCAAGCGTGGCAAAGCGGTCAGCCCCAGCATTTT. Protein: CASSQAWQSGQPQHF.

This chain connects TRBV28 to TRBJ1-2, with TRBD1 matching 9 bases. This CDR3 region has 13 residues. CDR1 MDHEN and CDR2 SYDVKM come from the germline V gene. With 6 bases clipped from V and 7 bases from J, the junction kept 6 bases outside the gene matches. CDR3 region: CASRMGQGFGYTF. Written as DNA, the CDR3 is TGTGCCAGCAGAATGGGACAGGGCTTTGGCTACACCTTC.

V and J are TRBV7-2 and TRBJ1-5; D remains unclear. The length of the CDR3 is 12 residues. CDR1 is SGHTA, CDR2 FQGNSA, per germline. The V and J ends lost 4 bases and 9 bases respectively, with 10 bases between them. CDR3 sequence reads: CASSSQDRPQHF. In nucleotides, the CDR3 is TGTGCCAGCAGCTCGCAGGACCGGCCCCAGCATTTT.

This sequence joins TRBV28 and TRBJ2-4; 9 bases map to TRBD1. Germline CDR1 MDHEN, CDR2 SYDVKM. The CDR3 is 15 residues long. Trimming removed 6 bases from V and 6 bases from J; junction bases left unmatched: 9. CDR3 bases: TGTGCCAGCAGCCCCCCGGGACAGGGACGAAACATTCAGTACTTC. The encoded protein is CASSPPGQGRNIQYF.

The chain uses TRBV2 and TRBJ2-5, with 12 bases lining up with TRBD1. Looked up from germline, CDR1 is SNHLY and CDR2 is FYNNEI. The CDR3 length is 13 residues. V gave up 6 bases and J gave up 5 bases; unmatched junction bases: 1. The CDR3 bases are TGTGCCAGCAGGGGACAGGGGGCCGAGACCCAGTACTTC. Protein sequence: CASRGQGAETQYF.

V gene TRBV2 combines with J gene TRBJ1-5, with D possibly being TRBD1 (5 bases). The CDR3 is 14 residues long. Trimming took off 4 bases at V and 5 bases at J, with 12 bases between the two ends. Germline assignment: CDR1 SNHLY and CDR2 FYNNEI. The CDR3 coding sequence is TGTGCCAGCAGTGGCGGGACTCGAGATCAGCCCCAGCATTTT. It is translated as CASSGGTRDQPQHF.

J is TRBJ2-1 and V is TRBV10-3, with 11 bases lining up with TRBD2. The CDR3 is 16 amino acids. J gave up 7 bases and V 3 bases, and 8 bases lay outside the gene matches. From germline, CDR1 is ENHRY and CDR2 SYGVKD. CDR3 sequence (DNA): TGTGCCATCAGTGATGGGCTAGCGGGAGGTGTAAATGAGCAGTTCTTC. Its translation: CAISDGLAGGVNEQFF.

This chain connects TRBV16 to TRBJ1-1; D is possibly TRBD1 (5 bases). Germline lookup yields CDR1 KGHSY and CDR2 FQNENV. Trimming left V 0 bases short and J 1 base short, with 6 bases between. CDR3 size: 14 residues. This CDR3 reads CASSQSRGNTEAFF. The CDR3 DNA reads TGTGCCAGCAGCCAATCAAGGGGGAACACTGAAGCTTTCTTT.

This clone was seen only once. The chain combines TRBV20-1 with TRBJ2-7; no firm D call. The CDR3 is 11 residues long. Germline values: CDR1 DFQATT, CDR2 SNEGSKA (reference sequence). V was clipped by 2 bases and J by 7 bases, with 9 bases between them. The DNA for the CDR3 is TGCAGTGCTAGATTAGCCGTTGAGCAGTACTTC. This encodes CSARLAVEQYF.

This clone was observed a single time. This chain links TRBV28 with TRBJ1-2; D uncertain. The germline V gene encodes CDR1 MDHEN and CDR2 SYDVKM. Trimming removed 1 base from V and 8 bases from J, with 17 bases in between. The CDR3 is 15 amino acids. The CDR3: CASSLLNPASYGYTF. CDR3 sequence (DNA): TGTGCCAGCAGTTTATTAAACCCTGCCTCCTACGGCTACACCTTC.

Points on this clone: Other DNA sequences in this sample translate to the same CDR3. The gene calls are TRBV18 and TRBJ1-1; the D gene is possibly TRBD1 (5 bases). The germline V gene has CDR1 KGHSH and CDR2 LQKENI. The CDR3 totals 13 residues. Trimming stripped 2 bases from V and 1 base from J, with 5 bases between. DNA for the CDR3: TGTGCCAGCTCACCAGGACAGAACACTGAAGCTTTCTTT. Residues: CASSPGQNTEAFF.

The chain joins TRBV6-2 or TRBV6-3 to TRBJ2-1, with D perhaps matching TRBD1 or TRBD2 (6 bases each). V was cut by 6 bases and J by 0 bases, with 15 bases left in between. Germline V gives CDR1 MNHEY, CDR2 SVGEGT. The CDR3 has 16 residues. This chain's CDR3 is CASSRTGRSSYNEQFF. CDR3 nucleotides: TGTGCCAGCAGCCGTACAGGGAGGAGCTCCTACAATGAGCAGTTCTTC.

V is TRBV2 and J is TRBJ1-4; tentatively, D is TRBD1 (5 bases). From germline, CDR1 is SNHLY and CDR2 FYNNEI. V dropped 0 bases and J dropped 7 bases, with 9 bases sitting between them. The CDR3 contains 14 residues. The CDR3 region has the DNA TGTGCCAGCAGTGAAGCGCCGGGGGGTGAAAAACTGTTTTTT. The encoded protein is CASSEAPGGEKLFF.

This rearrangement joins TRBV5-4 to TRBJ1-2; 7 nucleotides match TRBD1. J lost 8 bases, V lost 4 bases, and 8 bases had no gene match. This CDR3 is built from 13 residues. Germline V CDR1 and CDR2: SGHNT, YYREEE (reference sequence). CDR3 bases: TGTGCCAGCAGCCTCACAGGGGCGGGAGGCTACACCTTC. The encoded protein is CASSLTGAGGYTF.

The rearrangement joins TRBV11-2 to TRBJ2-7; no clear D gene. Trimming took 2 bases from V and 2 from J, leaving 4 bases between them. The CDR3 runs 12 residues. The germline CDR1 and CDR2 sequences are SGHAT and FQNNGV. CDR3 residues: CASSLTAYEQYF. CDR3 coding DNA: TGTGCCAGCAGCTTAACAGCCTACGAGCAGTACTTC.

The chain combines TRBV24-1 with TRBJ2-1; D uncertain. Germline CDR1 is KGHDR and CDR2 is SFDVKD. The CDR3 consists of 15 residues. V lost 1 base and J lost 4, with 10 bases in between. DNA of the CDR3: TGTGCCACCAGTGATTTAGGGCCACAGTACAATGAGCAGTTCTTC. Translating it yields CATSDLGPQYNEQFF.

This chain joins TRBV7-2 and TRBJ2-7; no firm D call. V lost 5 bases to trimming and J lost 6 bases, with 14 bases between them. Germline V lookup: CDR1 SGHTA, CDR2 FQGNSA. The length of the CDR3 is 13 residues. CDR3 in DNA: TGTGCCAGCAGCCCAGAAGGATTAGGCGAGCAGTACTTC. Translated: CASSPEGLGEQYF.